One and the same sample provided the 25 T cell receptor beta chains below, sequenced in a study of T-cell memory formation after mild COVID-19. TCRdb recomputed calls from the 5' RACE reads with MiXCR, one row per CDR3 protein. The table includes over 250,000 distinct CDR3 sequences, around a sixth detected once. Material: PBMCs or a T cell subset sorted from them (not recorded which). Receptors were obtained from a man aged 18 to 29 who had mild COVID-19 (a few samples of this study predate the infection). Cell type and time point are not known.

This clonotype has only a few counts. As DNA, the CDR3 is TGCGCCAGCAGCTCACGGACAGGGGAAATCGCCAATGGCTACACCTTC. Translated, it gives CASSSRTGEIANGYTF. V is TRBV5-1 and J is TRBJ1-2; 9 bases line up with TRBD1. Losses at the gene ends were 3 bases for V and 6 bases for J; bases not matched to a gene: 12. The CDR3 length is 16 residues. In germline, CDR1 is SGHRS, CDR2 YFSETQ.

This clonotype has just a few counts. The J gene is TRBJ1-3, the V gene TRBV20-1; no reliable D call. V lost 1 base and J 3 bases, leaving 13 bases between the germline ends. This CDR3 is 15 amino acids long. Germline CDR1 reads DFQATT; CDR2 reads SNEGSKA (reference sequence). The CDR3 here is CSARASEGVGNTIYF. CDR3 coding DNA: TGCAGTGCTAGAGCCAGCGAAGGCGTTGGAAACACCATATATTTT.

The rearrangement joins TRBV7-9 to TRBJ1-5; 9 bases map to TRBD1. CDR1 and CDR2 from the germline V gene are SEHNR and FQNEAQ (reference sequence). This CDR3 is 15 amino acids long. V was clipped by 5 bases and J by 7 bases; unmatched bases: 9. CDR3 loop: CASSQGTGSGQPQHF. CDR3 bases: TGTGCCAGCAGCCAAGGGACAGGGTCGGGCCAGCCCCAGCATTTT.

J is TRBJ2-4 and V is TRBV4-3, with D tentatively TRBD2 (6 bases). The CDR3 has 15 residues. Germline CDR1 LGHNA, CDR2 YSLEER. V was trimmed by 3 bases and J by 0 bases, leaving 9 bases between them. The CDR3 sequence: CASSQLGGAKNIQYF. In DNA form, the CDR3 reads TGCGCCAGCAGCCAGCTCGGGGGAGCCAAAAACATTCAGTACTTC.

This clonotype showed up just a few times. This chain joins TRBV28 and TRBJ2-5, with TRBD2 matching over 12 bases. V shed 0 bases, J shed 5 bases, and the junction held 4 bases outside the gene matches. The CDR3 loop spans 16 amino acids. Germline lookup yields CDR1 MDHEN and CDR2 SYDVKM. The CDR3: CASSLWLAGGQETQYF. CDR3 sequence (DNA): TGTGCCAGCAGTTTATGGCTAGCGGGGGGGCAGGAGACCCAGTACTTC.

CDR3 in amino acids: CASRRNSPLHF. The CDR3 nucleotides are TGTGCCAGCAGGCGAAATTCACCCCTCCACTTT. V is TRBV12-3 or TRBV12-4 and J is TRBJ1-6; D remains ambiguous. Deletions cut 6 bases from V and 7 bases from J, with 4 bases between. This CDR3 is built from 11 residues.

This clonotype was picked up a small number of times. The chain uses TRBV5-4 and TRBJ1-2; D gene unclear. This CDR3 has 13 residues. Germline loops: CDR1 SGHNT, CDR2 YYREEE (reference sequence). Trimming took off 1 base at V and 3 bases at J, with 7 bases between the two ends. CDR3 coding DNA: TGTGCCAGCAGCTTGTCCCAGGACTATGGCTACACCTTC. Amino acids: CASSLSQDYGYTF. Variable domain in full (rest from reference TRBV5-4 and TRBJ1-2): ETGVTQSPTHLIKTRGQQVTLRCSSQSGHNTVSWYQQALGQGPQFIFQYYREEENGRGNFPPRFSGLQFPNYSSELNVNALELDDSALYLCASSLSQDYGYTFGSGTRLTVV.

The rearrangement joins TRBV20-1 to TRBJ2-5; TRBD2 is a possible D gene (5 bases). The germline V gene encodes CDR1 DFQATT and CDR2 SNEGSKA (reference sequence). The CDR3 sequence is 15 residues long. V lost 0 bases, J lost 4 bases, and 15 bases lay in between. The CDR3 DNA sequence: TGCAGTGCTAGAGATCGCCGGGGTCATCCAGAGACCCAGTACTTC. Translating gives CSARDRRGHPETQYF.

The chain links TRBV5-1 to TRBJ1-2, with 11 bases identical to TRBD1. The CDR3 is 17 residues long. The V gene end was trimmed by 1 base and the J gene end by 3 bases; junction bases not matched to a gene: 8. The germline V gene has CDR1 SGHRS and CDR2 YFSETQ. The CDR3 DNA follows: TGCGCCAGCAGCTTGCTGAGGACAGGGGGCAGGGACTATGGCTACACCTTC. Translation gives CASSLLRTGGRDYGYTF.

This sequence joins TRBV5-1 and TRBJ2-1; D possibly corresponds to TRBD2 (6 bases). This CDR3 is 16 amino acids long. CDR1 and CDR2 from the germline V gene are SGHRS and YFSETQ. V lost 4 bases to trimming and J lost 4 bases, with 18 bases between them. The CDR3 reads CASSPGLHSLYNEQFF. The CDR3 region has the DNA TGCGCCAGCAGCCCGGGACTCCACTCGTTGTACAATGAGCAGTTCTTC.

The gene calls are TRBV7-9 and TRBJ1-1; 9 bases map to TRBD1. Trimming cost V 4 bases and J 1 base; bases outside gene matches: 1. Germline CDR1 and CDR2: SEHNR and FQNEAQ (reference sequence). This CDR3 spans 14 amino acids. The CDR3 DNA follows: TGTGCCAGCAGCTACAGGGGGCAGAACACTGAAGCTTTCTTT. Amino acids: CASSYRGQNTEAFF.

This chain links TRBV7-9 with TRBJ2-2; D tentatively reads TRBD1 or TRBD2 (5 bases each). The V end was cut by 4 bases, the J end by 3 bases, with 15 bases between. From germline, CDR1 is SEHNR and CDR2 FQNEAQ (reference sequence). The CDR3 has 16 amino acids. The CDR3 loop reads CASSWPAGTDTGELFF. CDR3 nucleotides: TGTGCCAGCAGCTGGCCCGCCGGGACGGACACCGGGGAGCTGTTTTTT. Filled out from reference TRBV7-9 and TRBJ2-2, the complete variable domain reads DTGVSQNPRHKITKRGQNVTFRCDPISEHNRLYWYRQTLGQGPEFLTYFQNEAQLEKSRLLSDRFSAERPKGSFSTLEIQRTEQGDSAMYLCASSWPAGTDTGELFFGEGSRLTVL.

The sample holds a few counts of this clonotype. CDR3 region: CASSLLAGGLYEQYV. DNA for the CDR3: TGCGCCAGCAGCCTACTAGCGGGGGGGTTGTACGAGCAGTACGTC. The V gene is TRBV4-1, the J gene TRBJ2-7; 13 positions match TRBD2. Germline V lookup: CDR1 MGHRA, CDR2 YSYEKL. This CDR3 has 15 amino acids. V shed 4 bases and J 4 bases; nucleotides not matched to a gene: 4.

There are many counts of this clonotype. V and J are TRBV20-1 and TRBJ2-5; the match to TRBD2 covers 9 bases. Looked up from germline, CDR1 is DFQATT and CDR2 is SNEGSKA (reference sequence). The V segment lost 6 bases and the J segment 3 bases; nucleotides outside the gene matches: 5. The length of the CDR3 is 13 residues. CDR3 sequence (DNA): TGCAGTGCCGTAATAGCGGGGGAAGAGACCCAGTACTTC. It yields the protein CSAVIAGEETQYF.

This chain uses TRBV6-5 with TRBJ1-2, with 9 bases that match TRBD1. This CDR3 spans 14 amino acids. V shed 5 bases, J shed 8 bases, and the junction held 9 bases outside the gene matches. Germline CDR1 is MNHEY and CDR2 is SVGAGI. In DNA form, the CDR3 reads TGTGCCAGCAGTAGGACAGGGGACAGTTACGGCTACACCTTC. Its protein is CASSRTGDSYGYTF.

V and J are TRBV9 and TRBJ1-1; the D gene is possibly TRBD1 (6 bases). V gave up 4 bases and J gave up 6 bases, with 19 bases separating them. In germline, CDR1 is SGDLS, CDR2 YYNGEE. The CDR3 spans 15 residues. The CDR3 bases are TGTGCCAGCAGCCCCAACAGTCAGGGGATCGCTGAAGCTTTCTTT. Translation gives CASSPNSQGIAEAFF.

V and J are TRBV7-9 and TRBJ1-6, with D unresolved. The CDR3 length is 14 residues. CDR1 and CDR2 (germline): SEHNR, FQNEAQ (reference sequence). V lost 6 bases to trimming and J lost 5 bases, with 11 bases between them. CDR3 residues: CASSQQRHNSPLHF. The CDR3, as DNA: TGTGCCAGCAGTCAACAGCGACATAATTCACCCCTCCACTTT.

The rearrangement links TRBV7-8 to TRBJ2-1; D is possibly TRBD1 (6 bases). The germline V and J ends were trimmed by 2 bases and 0 bases, with 11 bases remaining between them. From germline, CDR1 is SGHVS and CDR2 FQNEAQ. CDR3 length: 16 amino acids. The DNA of the CDR3 is TGTGCCAGCAGCTTATGGCAGGGGAGCTCCTACAATGAGCAGTTCTTC. It specifies CASSLWQGSSYNEQFF.

The genes are TRBV7-9 and TRBJ1-1, with 9 bases that match TRBD1. The CDR3 loop spans 15 amino acids. Germline CDR1 and CDR2: SEHNR and FQNEAQ (reference sequence). The junction had 9 bases not matched to a gene; V was cut back by 5 bases and J by 5 bases. This chain's CDR3 is CASSTSTGGRTEAFF. The CDR3 nucleotides read TGTGCCAGCAGCACCTCAACAGGGGGCCGTACTGAAGCTTTCTTT.

This chain uses TRBV27 with TRBJ1-5; no clear D gene. The CDR3 runs 15 residues. The germline gives CDR1 MNHEY, CDR2 SMNVEV (reference sequence). Trimming pared 4 bases from V and 2 bases from J, leaving 12 bases between. The CDR3 reads CASSYGVQGNQPQHF. CDR3 DNA sequence: TGTGCCAGCAGTTATGGGGTTCAGGGCAATCAGCCCCAGCATTTT.

The CDR3 DNA follows: TGTGCCAGCAGCTTAAAGGGTTCACCCCTCCACTTT. Amino acids: CASSLKGSPLHF. The chain combines TRBV7-2 with TRBJ1-6; D unresolved. CDR1 and CDR2 from the germline V gene are SGHTA and FQGNSA. Trimming left V 2 bases short and J 9 bases short, with 5 bases between. This CDR3 has 12 amino acids.

The chain combines TRBV5-1 with TRBJ2-4, with TRBD1 matching 7 bases. J lost 6 bases, V lost 2 bases, and 5 bases had no gene match. The V gene's germline CDR1 is SGHRS and CDR2 YFSETQ. The CDR3 contains 14 residues. In DNA, the CDR3 is TGCGCCAGCAGCTTAGAACAGGGGTCAAACATTCAGTACTTC. It translates to CASSLEQGSNIQYF.

The chain combines TRBV7-9 with TRBJ2-4; 10 nucleotides match TRBD2. Losses at the gene ends were 3 bases for V and 4 bases for J; bases not matched to a gene: 9. CDR1 is SEHNR and CDR2 is FQNEAQ in the germline V gene (reference sequence). The CDR3 extends over 17 amino acids. The CDR3 loop is CASSFVRTSGLKNIQYF. The CDR3 DNA is TGTGCCAGCAGCTTTGTCCGGACTAGCGGCCTTAAAAACATTCAGTACTTC. The full variable domain, rest sourced from reference TRBV7-9 and TRBJ2-4, is DTGVSQNPRHKITKRGQNVTFRCDPISEHNRLYWYRQTLGQGPEFLTYFQNEAQLEKSRLLSDRFSAERPKGSFSTLEIQRTEQGDSAMYLCASSFVRTSGLKNIQYFGAGTRLSVL.

Many counts were recorded for this clonotype. The chain joins TRBV11-2 to TRBJ2-1; D gene ambiguous. The CDR3 runs 11 residues. Germline V gene sequence: CDR1 SGHAT, CDR2 FQNNGV. V was pared by 1 base and J by 9 bases, with 4 bases between. In DNA, the CDR3 is TGTGCCAGCAGCTTAGTTCGTGAGCAGTTCTTC. Protein product: CASSLVREQFF.

This clonotype was picked up a small number of times. The chain carries TRBV5-5 and TRBJ2-3, with 7 bases matching TRBD1. Looked up from germline, CDR1 is SGHKS and CDR2 is YYEKEE (reference sequence). The V and J ends lost 6 bases and 3 bases, in that order; junction bases with no gene match: 7. CDR3 length: 14 residues. The CDR3 loop reads CASIRQGSTDTQYF. The CDR3 nucleotides are TGTGCCAGCATTAGACAGGGTTCGACAGATACGCAGTATTTT. Combining the CDR3 with reference TRBV5-5 and TRBJ2-3 gives the whole variable domain DAGVTQSPTHLIKTRGQQVTLRCSPISGHKSVSWYQQVLGQGPQFIFQYYEKEERGRGNFPDRFSARQFPNYSSELNVNALLLGDSALYLCASIRQGSTDTQYFGPGTRLTVL.